This T cell receptor beta chain was captured by sequencing in a study of blood T cell repertoires in COVID-19. At the level of the study: In each case, the material was cDNA or gDNA derived from T cells, B-cell-depleted T cells, or PBMCs.

Assay used: immunoSEQ multiplex PCR; TCRdb lists only in-frame clones, some missing. Among 150,000 to 200,000 clones listed, approximately 87% were seen once. Germline CDR1 and CDR2: LNHDA and SQIVND (reference sequence). V lost 6 bases to trimming and J lost 3 bases, with 14 bases between them. This CDR3 region has 15 residues. The sample taken for sequencing was peripheral blood. The TCR comes from a man younger than 35 with active or convalescent COVID-19. V and J are TRBV19 and TRBJ2-2, with D perhaps TRBD1 (5 bases). The CDR3 region is CASSPPDRDTGELFF. Written as DNA, the CDR3 is TGTGCCAGTAGCCCCCCCGACAGAGACACCGGGGAGCTGTTTTTT.